This T cell receptor (beta chain) stems from a study of preoperative IRX-2 immunotherapy in early breast cancer. CDR1 is SGHAT and CDR2 is FQNNGV in the germline V gene. V shed 5 bases and J 5 bases; nucleotides not matched to a gene: 13. The CDR3 totals 17 residues. The treatment denotes: preoperative locoregional IRX-2 cytokine immunotherapy. Samples came from a phase Ib trial of preoperative locoregional IRX-2 cytokine immunotherapy. This table comes from immunoSEQ multiplex PCR, and its TCRdb copy is limited to in-frame clones, with some not included. Among about 62,000 clones listed, around 94% were seen once.

This material was collected from a patient treated with IRX-2 immunotherapy. The chain carries TRBV11-2 and TRBJ2-1; 9 bases line up with TRBD2. This receptor was identified in a human donor with breast cancer. The CDR3 spells CASSTRPVAGVNNEQFF. CDR3 bases: TGTGCCAGCAGCACCCGTCCGGTAGCGGGAGTTAACAATGAGCAGTTCTTC. The full variable domain, with the rest looked up from reference TRBV11-2 and TRBJ2-1, is EAGVAQSPRYKIIEKRQSVAFWCNPISGHATLYWYQQILGQGPKLLIQFQNNGVVDDSQLPKDRFSAERLKGVDSTLKIQPAKLEDSAVYLCASSTRPVAGVNNEQFFGPGTRLTVL.